This is a list of T cell receptor beta chains from one sample in a study of identical twins. TCRdb processed the 5' RACE reads anew with MiXCR; each CDR3 protein has one entry. Of some 590,000 distinct CDR3 sequences in the sample, roughly 9.9% were seen once. This sample was also put to use in a study of yellow fever vaccine responses in identical twins.

Source material: PBMCs. Receptors originate from a woman between 18 and 29 years old in good health. CDR3s include the opening cysteine and the closing phenylalanine or tryptophan. Fields, in order: D gene, J gene, clone size, V gene, CDR3 protein, CDR3 DNA. The D gene is left open where the match is weak. Where a row states a size, it is once, few, many or the class of an expanded clone; other rows omit it.

d_gene: -; j_gene: TRBJ2-7; abundance: few; v_gene: TRBV10-3; CDR3aa: CAISDSGIAYEQYF; CDR3nt: TGTGCCATCAGTGATTCGGGGATCGCCTACGAGCAGTACTTC
d_gene: -; j_gene: TRBJ2-3; abundance: -; v_gene: TRBV10-2; CDR3aa: CASARGGGGRTDTQYF; CDR3nt: TGCGCCAGCGCCAGAGGAGGCGGAGGCCGCACAGATACGCAGTATTTT
d_gene: -; j_gene: TRBJ2-2; abundance: few; v_gene: TRBV15; CDR3aa: CATSRGGISDTGELFF; CDR3nt: TGTGCCACCAGCAGAGGGGGGATATCGGACACCGGGGAGCTGTTTTTT
d_gene: TRBD1; j_gene: TRBJ1-2; abundance: -; v_gene: TRBV18; CDR3aa: CASSGSTGGSWNGYTF; CDR3nt: TGTGCCAGCTCAGGAAGCACAGGGGGCAGCTGGAATGGCTACACCTTC
d_gene: -; j_gene: TRBJ2-3; abundance: -; v_gene: TRBV28; CDR3aa: CASSSYTRDLRADTQYF; CDR3nt: TGTGCCAGCAGTTCCTACACTAGGGACTTAAGGGCAGATACGCAGTATTTT
d_gene: -; j_gene: TRBJ2-2; abundance: -; v_gene: TRBV4-2; CDR3aa: CASSFREAGELFF; CDR3nt: TGTGCCAGCAGCTTCCGCGAGGCCGGGGAGCTGTTTTTT
d_gene: TRBD2; j_gene: TRBJ2-7; abundance: -; v_gene: TRBV7-2; CDR3aa: CASSLEGGSAYEQYF; CDR3nt: TGTGCCAGCAGCTTAGAGGGCGGGAGTGCCTACGAGCAGTACTTC
d_gene: TRBD2; j_gene: TRBJ2-1; abundance: many; v_gene: TRBV11-3; CDR3aa: CASSLREGQSEEQFF; CDR3nt: TGTGCCAGCAGCTTGAGGGAGGGCCAATCGGAAGAGCAGTTCTTC
d_gene: TRBD1; j_gene: TRBJ2-7; abundance: few; v_gene: TRBV20-1; CDR3aa: CSASGPDRGNYYEQYF; CDR3nt: TGCAGTGCATCAGGCCCCGACAGGGGGAACTACTACGAGCAGTACTTC
d_gene: -; j_gene: TRBJ2-5; abundance: -; v_gene: TRBV6-6; CDR3aa: CASSKGGQETQYF; CDR3nt: TGTGCCAGCTCAAAGGGCGGACAAGAGACCCAGTACTTC
d_gene: -; j_gene: TRBJ2-5; abundance: few; v_gene: TRBV7-2; CDR3aa: CASSLGSDGQETQYF; CDR3nt: TGTGCCAGCAGCTTAGGAAGTGACGGCCAAGAGACCCAGTACTTC
d_gene: TRBD2; j_gene: TRBJ2-1; abundance: -; v_gene: TRBV6-5; CDR3aa: CASSNPSAGFTYNEQFF; CDR3nt: TGTGCCAGCAGTAACCCATCAGCGGGATTTACCTACAATGAGCAGTTCTTC
d_gene: TRBD2; j_gene: TRBJ2-2; abundance: few; v_gene: TRBV19; CDR3aa: CASSPPGLAPRELFF; CDR3nt: TGTGCCAGTAGTCCCCCGGGACTAGCGCCCAGGGAGCTGTTTTTT
d_gene: -; j_gene: TRBJ2-7; abundance: -; v_gene: TRBV29-1; CDR3aa: CSVGHTYEQYF; CDR3nt: TGCAGCGTGGGACACACCTACGAGCAGTACTTC
d_gene: TRBD1; j_gene: TRBJ2-3; abundance: few; v_gene: TRBV4-2; CDR3aa: CASSQLTGADTQYF; CDR3nt: TGTGCCAGCAGCCAACTTACAGGGGCAGATACGCAGTATTTT
d_gene: TRBD1; j_gene: TRBJ2-7; abundance: few; v_gene: TRBV7-2; CDR3aa: CASSFRGRPYEQYF; CDR3nt: TGTGCCAGCAGCTTCAGGGGGCGACCTTACGAGCAGTACTTC
d_gene: TRBD2; j_gene: TRBJ2-7; abundance: few; v_gene: TRBV5-1; CDR3aa: CASSLGTSGMEQYF; CDR3nt: TGCGCCAGCAGCTTGGGAACTAGCGGGATGGAGCAGTACTTC
d_gene: -; j_gene: TRBJ2-2; abundance: -; v_gene: TRBV30; CDR3aa: CAWRMTVENTGELFF; CDR3nt: TGTGCCTGGAGGATGACAGTGGAGAACACCGGGGAGCTGTTTTTT
d_gene: -; j_gene: TRBJ1-3; abundance: few; v_gene: TRBV12-3/TRBV12-4; CDR3aa: CASSTWDLGNTIYF; CDR3nt: TGTGCCAGCAGTACGTGGGACCTTGGAAACACCATATATTTT
d_gene: -; j_gene: TRBJ2-5; abundance: -; v_gene: TRBV6-2/TRBV6-3; CDR3aa: CASSPHPGTQYF; CDR3nt: TGTGCCAGCAGTCCCCATCCCGGGACCCAGTACTTC
d_gene: -; j_gene: TRBJ2-7; abundance: few; v_gene: TRBV5-1; CDR3aa: CASSLEAVGSYEQYF; CDR3nt: TGCGCCAGCAGCTTGGAGGCGGTCGGCTCCTACGAGCAGTACTTC
d_gene: -; j_gene: TRBJ2-7; abundance: few; v_gene: TRBV5-5; CDR3aa: CASLGGSSYEQYF; CDR3nt: TGTGCCAGCTTAGGCGGAAGCTCCTACGAGCAGTACTTC
d_gene: -; j_gene: TRBJ1-6; abundance: few; v_gene: TRBV4-3; CDR3aa: CASSQELGARNSPLHF; CDR3nt: TGCGCCAGCAGCCAAGAACTGGGGGCGCGGAATTCACCCCTCCACTTT
d_gene: TRBD2; j_gene: TRBJ2-1; abundance: -; v_gene: TRBV29-1; CDR3aa: CSVETASGGQRGQFF; CDR3nt: TGCAGCGTTGAAACCGCCAGCGGGGGGCAACGTGGACAGTTCTTC
d_gene: -; j_gene: TRBJ1-1; abundance: many; v_gene: TRBV7-6; CDR3aa: CASSPTPRMNTEAFF; CDR3nt: TGTGCCAGCAGCCCGACTCCGCGAATGAACACTGAAGCTTTCTTT
d_gene: -; j_gene: TRBJ2-5; abundance: -; v_gene: TRBV6-5; CDR3aa: CASSYLATQETQYF; CDR3nt: TGTGCCAGCAGTTACCTAGCGACTCAAGAGACCCAGTACTTC
d_gene: -; j_gene: TRBJ2-3; abundance: -; v_gene: TRBV4-2; CDR3aa: CASSQKPGPGGDTQYF; CDR3nt: TGTGCCAGCAGCCAAAAACCGGGTCCAGGGGGGGATACGCAGTATTTT
d_gene: -; j_gene: TRBJ2-7; abundance: many; v_gene: TRBV12-3/TRBV12-4; CDR3aa: CASSFVAVDYEQYF; CDR3nt: TGTGCCAGCAGTTTCGTGGCAGTAGATTACGAGCAGTACTTC
d_gene: -; j_gene: TRBJ2-1; abundance: many; v_gene: TRBV28; CDR3aa: CASSSNSRVGNEQFF; CDR3nt: TGTGCCAGCAGTTCCAATTCCAGGGTCGGGAATGAGCAGTTCTTC
d_gene: -; j_gene: TRBJ2-2; abundance: many; v_gene: TRBV5-1; CDR3aa: CASSLVSGDTGELFF; CDR3nt: TGCGCCAGCAGCTTGGTATCGGGGGACACCGGGGAGCTGTTTTTT
d_gene: TRBD1; j_gene: TRBJ2-7; abundance: -; v_gene: TRBV5-5; CDR3aa: CASSLWAGGSFDEQYF; CDR3nt: TGTGCCAGCAGCTTGTGGGCAGGGGGCTCTTTCGACGAGCAGTACTTC
d_gene: TRBD2; j_gene: TRBJ2-7; abundance: few; v_gene: TRBV27; CDR3aa: CASSLTLGLAGAPSSYEQYF; CDR3nt: TGTGCCAGCAGTCTCACCCTCGGACTAGCGGGGGCCCCGAGCTCCTACGAGCAGTACTTC
d_gene: -; j_gene: TRBJ2-1; abundance: few; v_gene: TRBV6-2/TRBV6-3; CDR3aa: CASRINREWDYNEQFF; CDR3nt: TGTGCCAGCAGAATCAACAGGGAGTGGGATTACAATGAGCAGTTCTTC
d_gene: TRBD2; j_gene: TRBJ2-1; abundance: -; v_gene: TRBV3-1; CDR3aa: CATLRGGSSYNEQFF; CDR3nt: TGTGCCACCCTCCGCGGGGGGAGCTCCTACAATGAGCAGTTCTTC
d_gene: -; j_gene: TRBJ2-1; abundance: few; v_gene: TRBV2; CDR3aa: CASSVPASRDGKQFF; CDR3nt: TGTGCCAGCAGTGTTCCGGCGAGTCGTGATGGCAAGCAGTTCTTC
d_gene: -; j_gene: TRBJ2-1; abundance: -; v_gene: TRBV28; CDR3aa: CASSLAGIESNEQFF; CDR3nt: TGTGCCAGCAGTTTAGCAGGGATCGAATCCAATGAGCAGTTCTTC
d_gene: -; j_gene: TRBJ2-1; abundance: -; v_gene: TRBV7-9; CDR3aa: CASSYPSEGVVEQFF; CDR3nt: TGTGCCAGCAGCTACCCTAGCGAGGGCGTGGTCGAGCAGTTCTTC
d_gene: TRBD2; j_gene: TRBJ2-1; abundance: -; v_gene: TRBV20-1; CDR3aa: CSARDPVREGQINEQFF; CDR3nt: TGCAGTGCTAGAGATCCCGTTCGGGAGGGACAAATCAATGAGCAGTTCTTC
d_gene: TRBD2; j_gene: TRBJ2-7; abundance: many; v_gene: TRBV28; CDR3aa: CASSLGTSGGVYEQYF; CDR3nt: TGTGCCAGTAGCCTAGGGACTAGCGGGGGGGTTTACGAGCAGTACTTC
d_gene: TRBD1; j_gene: TRBJ2-1; abundance: -; v_gene: TRBV7-9; CDR3aa: CASSSTGDYNEQFF; CDR3nt: TGTGCCAGCAGCTCGACAGGGGATTACAATGAGCAGTTCTTC
d_gene: TRBD2; j_gene: TRBJ2-7; abundance: -; v_gene: TRBV6-5; CDR3aa: CASSYSIRLAGVTYEQYF; CDR3nt: TGTGCCAGCAGTTACTCTATCAGACTAGCGGGAGTAACCTACGAGCAGTACTTC
d_gene: -; j_gene: TRBJ2-3; abundance: few; v_gene: TRBV7-6; CDR3aa: CASSSPVVGTDTQYF; CDR3nt: TGTGCCAGCAGCTCCCCAGTTGTGGGCACAGATACGCAGTATTTT
d_gene: -; j_gene: TRBJ1-1; abundance: few; v_gene: TRBV29-1; CDR3aa: CSTRPVQGGDTEAFF; CDR3nt: TGCAGCACACGCCCCGTACAGGGTGGGGACACTGAAGCTTTCTTT
d_gene: -; j_gene: TRBJ1-2; abundance: many; v_gene: TRBV5-1; CDR3aa: CASSLGVGRVEDGYTF; CDR3nt: TGCGCCAGCAGCTTGGGTGTGGGAAGAGTGGAGGATGGCTACACCTTC
d_gene: -; j_gene: TRBJ2-4; abundance: few; v_gene: TRBV7-9; CDR3aa: CASSPQGFLKNIQYF; CDR3nt: TGTGCCAGCAGCCCCCAGGGGTTCCTCAAAAACATTCAGTACTTC
d_gene: TRBD2; j_gene: TRBJ2-1; abundance: few; v_gene: TRBV28; CDR3aa: CASSLSLGTSGAYNEQFF; CDR3nt: TGTGCCAGCAGTTTAAGCCTTGGGACTAGCGGGGCCTACAATGAGCAGTTCTTC
d_gene: -; j_gene: TRBJ2-5; abundance: -; v_gene: TRBV10-3; CDR3aa: CATYDPPQQETQYF; CDR3nt: TGTGCCACCTACGACCCGCCCCAACAAGAGACCCAGTACTTC
d_gene: TRBD2; j_gene: TRBJ2-1; abundance: few; v_gene: TRBV30; CDR3aa: CAWSGLAAQSPFF; CDR3nt: TGTGCCTGGAGTGGACTAGCGGCACAAAGTCCGTTCTTC
d_gene: -; j_gene: TRBJ2-7; abundance: -; v_gene: TRBV7-2; CDR3aa: CATSPRHEQYF; CDR3nt: TGTGCCACCTCTCCGCGGCACGAGCAGTACTTC
d_gene: -; j_gene: TRBJ1-3; abundance: few; v_gene: TRBV20-1; CDR3aa: CSARTDKSSGNTIYF; CDR3nt: TGCAGTGCTAGGACAGATAAGAGCTCTGGAAACACCATATATTTT
d_gene: -; j_gene: TRBJ2-5; abundance: many; v_gene: TRBV4-1; CDR3aa: CASSQERETQYF; CDR3nt: TGCGCCAGCAGCCAAGAGAGGGAGACCCAGTACTTC
d_gene: -; j_gene: TRBJ2-1; abundance: few; v_gene: TRBV20-1; CDR3aa: CSAITHMTGVCF; CDR3nt: TGCAGTGCCATTACCCATATGACAGGAGTCTGCTTC